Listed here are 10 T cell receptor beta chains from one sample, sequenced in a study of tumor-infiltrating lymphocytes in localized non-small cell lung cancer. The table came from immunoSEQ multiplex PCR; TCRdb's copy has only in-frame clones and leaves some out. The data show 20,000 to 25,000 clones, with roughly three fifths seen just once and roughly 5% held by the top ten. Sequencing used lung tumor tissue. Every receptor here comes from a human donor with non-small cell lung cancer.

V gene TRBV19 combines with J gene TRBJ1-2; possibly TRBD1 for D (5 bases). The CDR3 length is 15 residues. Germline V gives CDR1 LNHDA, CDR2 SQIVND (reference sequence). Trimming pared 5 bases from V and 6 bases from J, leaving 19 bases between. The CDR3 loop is CASSSSGSLGDGYTF. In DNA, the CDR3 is TGTGCCAGTAGTTCGAGTGGATCATTAGGGGATGGCTACACCTTC.

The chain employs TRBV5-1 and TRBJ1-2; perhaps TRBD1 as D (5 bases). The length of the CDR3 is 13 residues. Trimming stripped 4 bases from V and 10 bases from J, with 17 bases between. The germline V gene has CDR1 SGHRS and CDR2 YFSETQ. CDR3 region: CASSPGGGYDYTF. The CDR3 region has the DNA TGCGCCAGCAGCCCGGGGGGGGGTTACGACTACACCTTC.

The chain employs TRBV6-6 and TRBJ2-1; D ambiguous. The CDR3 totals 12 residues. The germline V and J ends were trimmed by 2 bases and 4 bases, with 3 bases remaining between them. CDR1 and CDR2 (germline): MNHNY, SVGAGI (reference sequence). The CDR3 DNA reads TGTGCCAGCAGTTACCAGTACAATGAGCAGTTCTTC. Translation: CASSYQYNEQFF.

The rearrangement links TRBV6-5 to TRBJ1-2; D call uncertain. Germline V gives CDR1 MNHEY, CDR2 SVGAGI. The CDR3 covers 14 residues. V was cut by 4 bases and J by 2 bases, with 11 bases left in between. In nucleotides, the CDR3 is TGTGCCAGCAGTTCACAATCCTTAAACTATGGCTACACCTTC. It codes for CASSSQSLNYGYTF.

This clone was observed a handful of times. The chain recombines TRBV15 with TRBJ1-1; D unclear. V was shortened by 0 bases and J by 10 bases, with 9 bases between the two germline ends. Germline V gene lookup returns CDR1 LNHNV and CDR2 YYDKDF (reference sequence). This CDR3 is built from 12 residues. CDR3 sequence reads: CATSRDVTVAFF. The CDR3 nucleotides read TGTGCCACCAGCAGAGATGTCACCGTAGCTTTCTTT. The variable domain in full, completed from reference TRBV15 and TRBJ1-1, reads DAMVIQNPRYQVTQFGKPVTLSCSQTLNHNVMYWYQQKSSQAPKLLFHYYDKDFNNEADTPDNFQSRRPNTSFCFLDIRSPGLGDTAMYLCATSRDVTVAFFGQGTRLTVV.

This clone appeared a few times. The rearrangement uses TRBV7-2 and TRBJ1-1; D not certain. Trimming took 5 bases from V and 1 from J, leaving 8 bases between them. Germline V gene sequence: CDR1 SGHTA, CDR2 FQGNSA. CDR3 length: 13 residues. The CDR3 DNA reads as TGTGCCAGCAGCGTGTCGGAGAACACTGAAGCTTTCTTT. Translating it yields CASSVSENTEAFF.

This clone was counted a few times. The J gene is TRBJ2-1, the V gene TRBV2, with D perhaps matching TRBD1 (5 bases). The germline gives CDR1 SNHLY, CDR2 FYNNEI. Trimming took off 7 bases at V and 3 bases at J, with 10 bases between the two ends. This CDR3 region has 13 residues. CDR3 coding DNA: TGTGCCAGCATTGTGACAGACTACAATGAGCAGTTCTTC. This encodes CASIVTDYNEQFF. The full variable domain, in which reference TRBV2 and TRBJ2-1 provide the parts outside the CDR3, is EPEVTQTPSHQVTQMGQEVILRCVPISNHLYFYWYRQILGQKVEFLVSFYNNEISEKSEIFDDQFSVERPDGSNFTLKIRSTKLEDSAMYFCASIVTDYNEQFFGPGTRLTVL.

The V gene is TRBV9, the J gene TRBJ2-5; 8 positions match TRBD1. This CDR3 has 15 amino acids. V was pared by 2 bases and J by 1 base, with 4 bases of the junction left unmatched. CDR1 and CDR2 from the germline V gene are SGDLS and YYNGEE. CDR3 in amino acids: CASSVTGQGQETQYF. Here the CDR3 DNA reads TGTGCCAGCAGCGTGACCGGACAGGGCCAAGAGACCCAGTACTTC.

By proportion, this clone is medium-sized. CDR3 DNA sequence: TGTGCCAGCAGCTTCGGCGACGATGAGCAGTTCTTC. It is translated as CASSFGDDEQFF. This chain joins TRBV7-3 and TRBJ2-1; D gene uncertain. V was cut by 3 bases and J by 8 bases, with 8 bases left in between. The CDR3 spans 12 residues. From germline, CDR1 is SGHTA and CDR2 FQGTGA.

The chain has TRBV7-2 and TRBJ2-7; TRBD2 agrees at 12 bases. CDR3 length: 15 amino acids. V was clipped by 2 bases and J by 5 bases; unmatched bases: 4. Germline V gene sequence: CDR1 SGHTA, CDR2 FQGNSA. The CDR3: CASSLRTSGTHEQYF. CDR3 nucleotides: TGTGCCAGCAGCTTAAGGACTAGCGGGACCCACGAGCAGTACTTC.